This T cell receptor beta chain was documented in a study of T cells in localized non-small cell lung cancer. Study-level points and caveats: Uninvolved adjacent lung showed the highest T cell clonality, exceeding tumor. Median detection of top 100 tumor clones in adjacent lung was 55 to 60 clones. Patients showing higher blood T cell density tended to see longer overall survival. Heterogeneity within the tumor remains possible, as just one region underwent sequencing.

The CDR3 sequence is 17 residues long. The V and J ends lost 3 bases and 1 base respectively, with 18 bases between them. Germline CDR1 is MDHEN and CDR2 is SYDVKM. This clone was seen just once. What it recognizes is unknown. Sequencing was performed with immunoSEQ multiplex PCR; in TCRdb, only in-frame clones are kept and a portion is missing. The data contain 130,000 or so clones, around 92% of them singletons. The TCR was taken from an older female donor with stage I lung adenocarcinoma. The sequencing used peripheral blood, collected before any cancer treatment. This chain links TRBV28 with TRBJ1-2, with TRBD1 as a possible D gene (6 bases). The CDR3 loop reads CASSLGGTHTFNYGYTF. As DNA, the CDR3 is TGTGCCAGCAGTTTGGGAGGGACACATACTTTTAACTATGGCTACACCTTC.